A single sample is the source of the 32 T cell receptor beta chains below, sequenced in a study of tumor and adjacent non-tumor tissue in lung cancer. Three rounds of nested PCR, following a modified ARM-PCR protocol, produced the TCRbeta library. Via MiXCR, TCRdb re-called the multiplex PCR reads, giving one row per CDR3 protein. This sample has 85,000 or so distinct CDR3 sequences, with under 80% found just once. This sample's RNA came from whole unsorted tissue. This non-tumor lung sample came from over 3 cm beyond the tumor edge. Sequenced sample: distant non-tumor lung tissue. The receptors come from a woman between 45 and 60 years old with non-small cell lung cancer.

As regards this clonotype: Because the CDR3 is missing its conserved closing phenylalanine or tryptophan, this is likely a read error. The genes are TRBV11-2 and TRBJ2-3, with D uncertain. The CDR3 extends over 13 amino acids. Germline lookup yields CDR1 SGHAT and CDR2 FQNNGV. V lost 9 bases to trimming and J lost 6 bases, with 16 bases between them. The CDR3 bases are TGTGCCAGGAGCCTAGGGTCTGAGGATACGCAGTATTTG. Amino acid sequence: CARSLGSEDTQYL.

This chain links TRBV5-5 with TRBJ2-7; D is perhaps TRBD2 (5 bases). Per the germline V gene, CDR1 is SGHKS and CDR2 is YYEKEE (reference sequence). Trimming left V 4 bases short and J 2 bases short, with 16 bases between. This CDR3 has 15 residues. The CDR3 sequence: CASSPSREATYEQYF. In DNA, the CDR3 is TGTGCCAGCAGCCCCTCCCGGGAAGCTACCTACGAGCAGTACTTC.

The chain links TRBV6-5 to TRBJ1-2; a weak D match, TRBD1 (5 bases). The CDR3 is made up of 16 amino acids. Germline CDR1 is MNHEY and CDR2 is SVGAGI. V shed 4 bases and J shed 0 bases, with 15 bases lying between them. The CDR3 DNA is TGTGCCAGCAGTTCAGGGTGGGACGGCCCTAACTATGGCTACACCTTC. This codes for CASSSGWDGPNYGYTF.

In regard to this clonotype: The junction does not match germline at one end; this may be a read error. The J gene is TRBJ2-1, the V gene TRBV6-1; the D is unclear. CDR3 size: 13 residues. Germline V gives CDR1 MNHNS, CDR2 SASEGT. CDR3 coding DNA: TGTGCCAGCAGTATACAAGGGTCTCATGAGGAGTTCTTC. It is translated as CASSIQGSHEEFF.

The chain couples TRBV6-6 to TRBJ2-3; D is uncertain. Germline V gene data show CDR1 as MNHNY and CDR2 as SVGAGI (reference sequence). CDR3 length: 14 amino acids. CDR3 protein: CVNTENSTTDTQYF. DNA of the CDR3: TGTGTCAACACCGAAAACAGCACCACAGATACGCAGTATTTT.

In regard to this clonotype: Since no conserved phenylalanine or tryptophan closes the CDR3, a read error is the likely cause. This chain connects TRBV30 to TRBJ2-7, with D tentatively TRBD1 (5 bases). Germline assignment: CDR1 GTSNPN and CDR2 SVGIG (reference sequence). With 3 bases removed from V and 0 bases from J, the gap between germline ends came to 21 bases. This CDR3 comprises 17 residues. The CDR3: CAWRRFFRGFDSYEQYS. In DNA, the CDR3 is TGTGCCTGGAGACGTTTTTTTAGGGGTTTCGACTCCTACGAGCAGTACTCC.

With respect to this clonotype: One junction end does not reproduce the germline sequence, and a read error may be involved. The chain links TRBV11-1 to TRBJ2-6, with no clear D. Looked up from germline, CDR1 is SGHAT and CDR2 is FQDESV (reference sequence). This CDR3 is built from 16 residues. The CDR3 protein is CVSSPPVRSGVDVLTF. In DNA, the CDR3 is TGTGTCAGCAGCCCGCCGGTCCGCTCTGGGGTCGACGTCCTGACTTTC.

The chain carries TRBV5-1 and TRBJ2-5; D unclear. CDR1 and CDR2 from the germline V gene are SGHRS and YFSETQ. V lost 0 bases and J 5 bases, leaving 8 bases between the germline ends. The CDR3 consists of 13 residues. The CDR3 DNA follows: TGCGCCAGCAGCTTGGACCGAAGTGAGACCCAGTACTTC. Protein product: CASSLDRSETQYF.

On this clonotype itself: The junction departs from germline at one end; a sequencing error may be responsible. This rearrangement joins TRBV5-5 to TRBJ2-7; possible D gene TRBD2, 6 bases. The CDR3 contains 15 residues. The germline CDR1 and CDR2 sequences are SGHKS and YYEKEE (reference sequence). The CDR3 loop is CASSLSGEGNYEHYF. The CDR3, as DNA: TGTGCCAGCAGCTTGTCGGGAGAGGGGAATTACGAGCACTACTTC.

This clonotype was picked up a small number of times. A read error may explain this, as a much larger clone is one base away. The J gene is TRBJ2-3, the V gene TRBV5-4; maybe TRBD1 (5 bases). There are 14 residues in the CDR3. Per germline, CDR1 SGHNT and CDR2 YYREEE (reference sequence). V was clipped by 1 base and J by 2 bases, with 8 bases between them. The CDR3 spells CASSLNRFTDTQYF. CDR3 nucleotides: TGTGCCAGCAGCTTGAACAGGTTCACAGATACGCAGTATTTT. Looking up the rest from reference TRBV5-4 and TRBJ2-3 gives the full variable domain: ETGVTQSPTHLIKTRGQQVTLRCSSQSGHNTVSWYQQALGQGPQFIFQYYREEENGRGNFPPRFSGLQFPNYSSELNVNALELDDSALYLCASSLNRFTDTQYFGPGTRLTVL.

As regards this clonotype: Germline is not matched at one junction end, which may reflect a read error. The chain employs TRBV4-1 and TRBJ2-3; 7 bases match TRBD2. The V gene's germline CDR1 is MGHRA and CDR2 YSYEKL. This CDR3 is 14 amino acids long. CDR3 residues: CASSLGLAADTLYF. The CDR3 DNA is TGCGCCAGCAGCCTCGGCCTAGCGGCAGATACGCTGTATTTT.

The chain links TRBV28 to TRBJ2-2; D uncertain. CDR1 MDHEN and CDR2 SYDVKM come from the germline V gene. This CDR3 has 13 residues. The CDR3 DNA reads TGTGGCACCGGTACACCGAACACCGGGGAGCTGTTTTTT. Protein product: CGTGTPNTGELFF.

As to this clonotype: Given a much more abundant clone one base away, this may be a read error. The V and J genes are TRBV20-1 and TRBJ2-5; D is perhaps TRBD2 (6 bases). This CDR3 has 14 residues. V was pared by 0 bases and J by 6 bases, with 14 bases between. Germline V gene lookup returns CDR1 DFQATT and CDR2 SNEGSKA (reference sequence). In DNA form, the CDR3 reads TGCAGTGCTAGAGACGGACTGGGGGGAAAGACCCAGTACTTC. This encodes CSARDGLGGKTQYF.

This rearrangement joins TRBV5-1 to TRBJ2-1, with 12 bases lining up with TRBD2. Trimming took 3 bases from V and 0 from J; bases not matched to a gene: 7. The CDR3 contains 18 residues. Germline CDR1 reads SGHRS; CDR2 reads YFSETQ. The CDR3 region has the DNA TGCGCCAGCAGCTCTCTAGCGGGAGGGTCGAACTCCTACAATGAGCAGTTCTTC. Its protein product is CASSSLAGGSNSYNEQFF.

This chain joins TRBV20-1 and TRBJ2-1, with TRBD2 matching over 11 bases. The germline CDR1 and CDR2 sequences are DFQATT and SNEGSKA (reference sequence). The CDR3 sequence is 13 residues long. CDR3 protein: CIVLLAGDNEQFF. DNA of the CDR3: TGCATTGTCCTACTAGCGGGGGACAATGAGCAGTTCTTC.

The DNA of the CDR3 is TGTGCCAGCAGCTTAGTGTACAACGGGACGGCGATTGAGCAGTTCTTC. Residues: CASSLVYNGTAIEQFF. The chain uses TRBV11-1 and TRBJ2-1; tentatively, D is TRBD1 or TRBD2 (5 bases each). Trimming took off 1 base at V and 9 bases at J, with 19 bases between the two ends. The CDR3 totals 16 residues. CDR1 and CDR2 from the germline V gene are SGHAT and FQDESV (reference sequence).

In regard to this clonotype: One junction end does not reproduce the germline sequence, and a read error may be involved. J is TRBJ2-1 and V is TRBV29-1; a possible D gene is TRBD1 (6 bases). CDR1 and CDR2 (germline): SQVTM, ANQGSEA. This CDR3 comprises 16 residues. Written as DNA, the CDR3 is TGCAGCGTTGTCCCCCAGGGGCGCGGATCCTACAATGTGCAGTTCTTC. This translates into CSVVPQGRGSYNVQFF.

Regarding this clonotype: Given a much more abundant clone one base away, this may be a read error. The missing conserved phenylalanine or tryptophan at the end of this CDR3 makes a read error likely. The chain carries TRBV5-1 and TRBJ2-7; 7 nucleotides align to TRBD1. CDR3 length: 16 amino acids. Per germline, CDR1 SGHRS and CDR2 YFSETQ. V gave up 4 bases and J gave up 4 bases; unmatched junction bases: 14. The CDR3 spells CASSAPRQGVSYEQYL. Written as DNA, the CDR3 is TGCGCCAGCAGCGCTCCTCGTCAGGGGGTTTCGTACGAGCAGTACCTC.

This clonotype turned up a few times. Sequence at one end of the junction differs from germline and may be a read error. This chain joins TRBV20-1 and TRBJ1-1; 9 positions agree with TRBD1. This CDR3 has 16 residues. Germline values: CDR1 DFQATT, CDR2 SNEGSKA (reference sequence). The CDR3, as DNA: TGCAATGCTAGAGGGAAACCGGGACAGGGGAACACTGAAGCTTTCTTT. Its translation is CNARGKPGQGNTEAFF.

This clonotype was found many times. This chain links TRBV5-6 with TRBJ2-3; 8 bases align to TRBD1. V shed 0 bases, J shed 6 bases, and the junction held 6 bases outside the gene matches. This CDR3 has 15 residues. Germline V gene data show CDR1 as SGHDT and CDR2 as YYEEEE. This CDR3 is CASSLAGQVVDTQYF. CDR3 bases: TGTGCCAGCAGCTTGGCGGGACAGGTGGTGGATACGCAGTATTTT.

This clonotype turned up a few times. The CDR3 DNA follows: TGCAGTGCTCTTAACTATGGCTACACCTTC. Protein product: CSALNYGYTF. V is TRBV20-1 and J is TRBJ1-2; D ambiguous. This CDR3 contains 10 residues. The V gene lost 5 bases and the J gene lost 1 base, with 2 bases spanning the gap. Germline assignment: CDR1 DFQATT and CDR2 SNEGSKA (reference sequence).

On this clonotype: A read error may produce the germline difference seen at one junction end. V and J are TRBV29-1 and TRBJ2-3, with TRBD2 as a possible D gene (5 bases). Per the germline V gene, CDR1 is SQVTM and CDR2 is ANQGSEA. The CDR3 totals 14 residues. DNA of the CDR3: TGCAGCGTTGAGGACTGTGGGTCCACAGATACGCTGTATTTT. Translating gives CSVEDCGSTDTLYF.

This clonotype appeared a single time. At one end the junction does not follow the germline gene, possibly because of a read error. The chain uses TRBV11-3 and TRBJ2-1; D perhaps matches TRBD2 (5 bases). The V gene's germline CDR1 is SGHNT and CDR2 YENEEA. This CDR3 spans 13 amino acids. CDR3 sequence reads: CASISGITNKQFF. The CDR3, as DNA: TGTGCCAGCATCTCCGGGATCACCAATAAGCAGTTCTTC.

As to this clonotype: Mismatch with germline at one junction end may stem from a read error. The chain recombines TRBV7-2 with TRBJ2-3; tentatively, D is TRBD2 (6 bases). CDR1 is SGHTA, CDR2 FQGNSA, per germline. This CDR3 region has 15 residues. CDR3 sequence (DNA): TGTGCCAGCAGGCGTGCCTTAGCGGTCACAGATATGCAGTATTTT. As protein: CASRRALAVTDMQYF.

Concerning this clonotype itself: This may be a read error: a much more frequent sequence differs by one nucleotide. The chain recombines TRBV30 with TRBJ1-3; D remains unclear. Germline V CDR1 and CDR2: GTSNPN, SVGIG (reference sequence). The V and J ends lost 0 bases and 15 bases respectively, with 15 bases between them. The CDR3 loop spans 12 amino acids. The CDR3 reads CAWSVSGQITYF. The CDR3 DNA follows: TGTGCCTGGAGTGTATCGGGCCAGATCACATATTTT.

Concerning this clonotype: This clone may be a read error of a much larger clone one base away. The chain links TRBV2 to TRBJ2-1; TRBD2 agrees at 14 bases. This CDR3 contains 17 residues. Germline values: CDR1 SNHLY, CDR2 FYNNEI. V lost 7 bases and J lost 4; bases outside the gene matches: 9. CDR3 sequence (DNA): TGTGCCAGCACCCCCAGACTAGCGGGAGGGGTGTACAATGAGCAGTTCTTC. Amino acid sequence: CASTPRLAGGVYNEQFF.

Remarks on this clonotype: A read error may account for a junction end that differs from germline. J is TRBJ2-1 and V is TRBV4-1; D ambiguous. CDR3 length: 13 residues. Germline values: CDR1 MGHRA, CDR2 YSYEKL. The CDR3 DNA is TGCGCCAACAGCCAGAAGGGTGACTCTGACCAGTTCTTC. Residues: CANSQKGDSDQFF.

The V call is TRBV19, the J call TRBJ2-2; TRBD1 might be the D (6 bases). V lost 6 bases and J lost 3, with 14 bases in between. The CDR3 is 15 residues long. CDR1 is LNHDA and CDR2 is SQIVND in the germline V gene (reference sequence). Written as DNA, the CDR3 is TGTGCCAGTAGCAACCGGGACATTTACACCGGGGAGCTGTTTTTT. Translating gives CASSNRDIYTGELFF.

As regards this clonotype: This may come from a read error, since a much larger clone is one base off. V usage is TRBV24-1 and J usage is TRBJ2-1; D might be TRBD1 (6 bases). V lost 4 bases, J lost 5 bases, and 14 bases lay in between. The germline V gene encodes CDR1 KGHDR and CDR2 SFDVKD. The CDR3 totals 15 residues. CDR3 sequence reads: CATSDLDSINNEQFF. The CDR3 region has the DNA TGTGCCACCAGTGACCTGGACAGTATAAACAATGAGCAGTTCTTC.

For this clonotype: A much larger clone is a single base away; this may be a read error. The V call is TRBV20-1, the J call TRBJ2-3, with 8 bases fitting TRBD2. There are 14 residues in the CDR3. Germline CDR1 is DFQATT and CDR2 is SNEGSKA (reference sequence). The CDR3 loop reads CSTRSSGGGNTQYF. The CDR3 DNA reads as TGCAGTACTAGATCCAGCGGGGGCGGGAATACGCAGTATTTT.

The CDR3 reads CASSSTGRGHYF. CDR3 coding DNA: TGTGCCAGCAGCTCGACGGGACGTGGCCATTACTTC. This sequence joins TRBV11-1 and TRBJ2-5; D tentatively reads TRBD1 or TRBD2 (5 bases each). This CDR3 spans 12 amino acids. V was pared by 4 bases and J by 14 bases, with 17 bases between. CDR1 and CDR2 (germline): SGHAT, FQDESV (reference sequence).

About this clonotype: A much bigger clone sits one base away, suggesting this may be a read error. The rearrangement uses TRBV28 and TRBJ2-7; 12 nucleotides match TRBD2. The germline gives CDR1 MDHEN, CDR2 SYDVKM. This CDR3 is built from 13 residues. The CDR3 DNA sequence: TGTGTCAACAGGACTAGCGGGATCTACGAGCAGTACTTC. Its translation is CVNRTSGIYEQYF.